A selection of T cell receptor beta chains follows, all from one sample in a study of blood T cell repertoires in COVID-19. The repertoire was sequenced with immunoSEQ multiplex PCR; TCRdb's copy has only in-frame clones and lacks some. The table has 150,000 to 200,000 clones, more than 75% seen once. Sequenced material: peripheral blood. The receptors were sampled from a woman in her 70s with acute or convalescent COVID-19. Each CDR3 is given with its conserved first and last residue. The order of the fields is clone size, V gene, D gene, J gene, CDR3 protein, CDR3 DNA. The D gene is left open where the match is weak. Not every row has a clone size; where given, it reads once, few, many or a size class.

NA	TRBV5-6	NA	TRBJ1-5	CASSSYRDNQPQHF	TGTGCCAGCAGCTCCTACAGGGACAATCAGCCCCAGCATTTT
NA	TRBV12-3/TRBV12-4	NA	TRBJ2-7	CASSLYEQYF	TGTGCCAGCAGCCTCTACGAGCAGTACTTC
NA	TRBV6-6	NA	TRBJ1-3	CASSYSVQGLAYF	TGTGCCAGCAGTTACTCGGTTCAGGGGCTCGCATATTTT
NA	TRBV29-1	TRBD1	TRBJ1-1	CSVAPGQGNTEAFF	TGCAGCGTTGCCCCGGGACAGGGAAACACTGAAGCTTTCTTT
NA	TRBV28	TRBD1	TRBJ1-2	CASSLAGTGGDYGYTF	TGTGCCAGCAGTTTGGCCGGGACAGGGGGCGACTATGGCTACACCTTC
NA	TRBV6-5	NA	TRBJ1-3	CASSYSGRSGNTIYF	TGTGCCAGCAGTTACTCGGGCAGGTCTGGAAACACCATATATTTT
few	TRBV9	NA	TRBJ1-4	CASSRGGNEKLFF	TGTGCCAGCTCGAGAGGCGGCAATGAAAAACTGTTTTTT
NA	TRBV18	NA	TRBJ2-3	CASSLRTDTQYF	TGTGCCAGCTCTCTTCGCACAGATACGCAGTATTTT
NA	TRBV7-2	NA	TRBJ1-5	CASSLRRNQPQHF	TGTGCCAGCAGCTTAAGGCGGAATCAGCCCCAGCATTTT
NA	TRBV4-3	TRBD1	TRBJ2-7	CASSQDWGQGGIEQYF	TGCGCCAGCAGCCAAGATTGGGGACAGGGGGGAATCGAGCAGTACTTC
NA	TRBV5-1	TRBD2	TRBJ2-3	CASRLAGNTDTQYF	TGCGCCAGTCGACTAGCGGGGAACACAGATACGCAGTATTTT
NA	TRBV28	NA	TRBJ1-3	CASSLPGAGGNTIYF	TGTGCCAGCAGTTTACCAGGGGCTGGGGGAAACACCATATATTTT
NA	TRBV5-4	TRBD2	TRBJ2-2	CASSLTGTRTGELFF	TGTGCCAGCAGCCTCACCGGGACTAGGACCGGGGAGCTGTTTTTT
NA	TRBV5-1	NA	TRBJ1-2	CASSLAGMRGYTF	TGCGCCAGCAGCTTGGCGGGGATGAGGGGCTACACCTTC
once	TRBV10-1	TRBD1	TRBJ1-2	CASSEGTGGAGANYGYTF	TGCGCCAGCAGTGAGGGGACAGGGGGCGCCGGGGCTAACTATGGCTACACCTTC
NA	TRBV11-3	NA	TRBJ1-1	CASSRGVNTEAFF	TGTGCCAGCAGCCGGGGGGTTAACACTGAAGCTTTCTTT
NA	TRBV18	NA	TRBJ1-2	CASSDSYGGRGYTF	TGTGCCAGCTCAGACTCCTACGGGGGACGCGGCTACACCTTC
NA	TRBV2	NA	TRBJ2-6	CASSEARSSGANVLTF	TGTGCCAGCAGTGAAGCGAGGAGCTCTGGGGCCAACGTCCTGACTTTC
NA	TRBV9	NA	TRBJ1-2	CASSVESGSRGYTF	TGTGCCAGCAGCGTAGAATCAGGGTCCCGTGGCTACACCTTC
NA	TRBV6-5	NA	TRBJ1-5	CASSQTGPGRQPQHF	TGTGCCAGCAGTCAAACAGGGCCAGGGCGTCAGCCCCAGCATTTT
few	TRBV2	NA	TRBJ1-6	CASILQVGSNSPLHF	TGTGCCAGCATATTACAGGTGGGGTCAAATTCACCCCTCCACTTT
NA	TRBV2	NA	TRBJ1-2	CATPQLAGYTF	TGTGCCACCCCGCAGCTAGCCGGCTACACCTTC
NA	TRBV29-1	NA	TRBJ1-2	CSVVPGDYGYTF	TGCAGCGTTGTGCCCGGGGACTATGGCTACACCTTC
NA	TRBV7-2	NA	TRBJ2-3	CASSFRADTQYF	TGTGCCAGCAGTTTTCGAGCAGATACGCAGTATTTT
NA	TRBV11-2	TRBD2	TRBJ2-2	CASSLVAGGPGELFF	TGTGCCAGCAGCTTAGTAGCGGGGGGGCCCGGGGAGCTGTTTTTT
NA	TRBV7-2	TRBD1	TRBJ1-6	CASRRITGESPLHF	TGTGCCAGCAGGCGAATAACAGGGGAATCACCCCTCCACTTT
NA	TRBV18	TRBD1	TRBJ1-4	CASSRDRSPTNEKLFF	TGTGCCAGCTCACGGGACAGGAGCCCAACTAATGAAAAACTGTTTTTT
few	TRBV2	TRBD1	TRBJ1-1	CASSYHPTGGNTEAFF	TGTGCCAGCAGCTATCACCCGACAGGGGGGAACACTGAAGCTTTCTTT